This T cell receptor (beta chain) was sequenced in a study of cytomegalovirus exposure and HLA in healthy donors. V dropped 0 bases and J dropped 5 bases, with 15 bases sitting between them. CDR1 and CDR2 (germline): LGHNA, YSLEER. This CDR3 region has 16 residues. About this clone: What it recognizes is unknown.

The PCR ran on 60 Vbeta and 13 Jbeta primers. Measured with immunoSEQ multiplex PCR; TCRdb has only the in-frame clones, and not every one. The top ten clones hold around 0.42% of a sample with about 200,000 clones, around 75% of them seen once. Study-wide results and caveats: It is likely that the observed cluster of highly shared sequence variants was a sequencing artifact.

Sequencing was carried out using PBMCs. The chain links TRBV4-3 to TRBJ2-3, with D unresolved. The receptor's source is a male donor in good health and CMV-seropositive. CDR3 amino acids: CASSQDLPELVDTQYF. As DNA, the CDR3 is TGCGCCAGCAGCCAAGATCTTCCGGAGCTGGTAGATACGCAGTATTTT.